This TCR beta chain comes out of a study of T-cell memory formation after mild COVID-19. Study at large: TCR clusters largely stayed donor specific. Whole-study results and caveats: Later expanders leaned CD4+, whereas clones that contracted between day 15 and 85 were balanced CD4/CD8.

This CDR3 spans 18 amino acids. The germline V gene encodes CDR1 DFQATT and CDR2 SNEGSKA (reference sequence). J lost 2 bases, V lost 1 base, and 14 bases had no gene match. TCR alpha and TCR beta cDNA libraries carrying sample barcodes and UMIs were produced by 5'RACE using constant-segment primers. TCRdb reprocessed the 5' RACE reads via MiXCR and lists one record per CDR3 protein. The sample holds around 6,700 distinct CDR3 sequences, roughly 63% seen once. With respect to this clonotype: Antigen: not known.

Sequencing was carried out using PBMCs or a T cell subset sorted from them (not recorded which). This chain links TRBV20-1 with TRBJ2-1; the match to TRBD2 covers 7 bases. The sequence came from an adult who had mild COVID-19 (a few samples of this study predate the infection). Cell type and time point are not known. CDR3 loop: CSARGLAENARTYNEQFF. DNA of the CDR3: TGCAGTGCTAGAGGGCTAGCGGAAAACGCCCGCACCTACAATGAGCAGTTCTTC.